One sample yielded the 12 T cell receptor beta chains listed below, sequenced in a study of shared clonotypes between healthy human individuals. Data came from immunoSEQ multiplex PCR; TCRdb stores just in-frame clones and leaves some out. Found here are around 2.5 million clones, 80% to 95% of them singletons; the top ten hold approximately 0.36%. Sequencing was carried out using naive CD4+ T cells from PBMCs. Subset denoted: CD45RA+ positively selected. The receptor set was obtained from a man aged 18 to 30 in good health. Some clones in this sample may be carry-over from other donors' samples.

V gene TRBV11-1 combines with J gene TRBJ2-1, with 8 bases aligning to TRBD1. CDR1 is SGHAT and CDR2 is FQDESV in the germline V gene (reference sequence). The CDR3 totals 15 residues. The junction had 12 bases not matched to a gene; V was cut back by 5 bases and J by 9 bases. CDR3 loop: CASSTRQGRLGEQFF. In DNA form, the CDR3 reads TGTGCCAGCAGCACTCGACAGGGGCGCTTGGGTGAGCAGTTCTTC.

This clone occurred a few times. The chain uses TRBV27 and TRBJ1-5; D gene uncertain. Germline assignment: CDR1 MNHEY and CDR2 SMNVEV (reference sequence). V was trimmed by 6 bases and J by 3 bases, leaving 15 bases between them. This CDR3 is 15 amino acids long. The CDR3 DNA is TGTGCCAGCAGCCAGGTAGCTGGGCTCAATCAGCCCCAGCATTTT. Translating gives CASSQVAGLNQPQHF.

The rearrangement uses TRBV28 and TRBJ2-6, with D perhaps assigned TRBD1 or TRBD2 (5 bases each). Trimming left V 3 bases short and J 3 bases short, with 12 bases between. From germline, CDR1 is MDHEN and CDR2 SYDVKM. The CDR3 totals 16 residues. The CDR3 reads CASSFRGTFGANVLTF. CDR3 DNA sequence: TGTGCCAGCAGTTTTAGAGGGACCTTTGGGGCCAACGTCCTGACTTTC.

V gene TRBV11-2 combines with J gene TRBJ2-1; TRBD2 matches 10 bases. From germline, CDR1 is SGHAT and CDR2 FQNNGV. CDR3 length: 16 residues. Trimming removed 5 bases from V and 8 bases from J; junction bases left unmatched: 12. This chain's CDR3 is CASSATWTSGNDEQFF. In nucleotides, the CDR3 is TGTGCCAGCAGCGCAACATGGACTAGCGGAAACGATGAGCAGTTCTTC.

This chain connects TRBV28 to TRBJ1-4, with TRBD1 matching 7 bases. The length of the CDR3 is 16 residues. Germline V gene lookup returns CDR1 MDHEN and CDR2 SYDVKM. The V and J ends lost 6 bases and 7 bases, in that order; junction bases with no gene match: 14. Here the CDR3 reads CASSLLHRGQGEKLFF. CDR3 nucleotides: TGTGCCAGCAGCCTCCTTCACAGGGGCCAGGGTGAAAAACTGTTTTTT.

This clone came up once. The CDR3, as DNA: TGTGCCAGCAGGGGACCGTCCCCAGGGGGCTACACCTTC. As protein: CASRGPSPGGYTF. The rearrangement links TRBV7-9 to TRBJ1-2; D is possibly TRBD1 (5 bases). The length of the CDR3 is 13 residues. V was clipped by 6 bases and J by 8 bases, with 16 bases between them. Germline lookup yields CDR1 SEHNR and CDR2 FQNEAQ (reference sequence).

The chain employs TRBV30 and TRBJ2-1, with D possibly matching TRBD2 (5 bases). CDR1 is GTSNPN, CDR2 SVGIG, per germline (reference sequence). The germline V and J ends were trimmed by 0 bases and 8 bases, with 11 bases remaining between them. The CDR3 is made up of 13 amino acids. This CDR3 is CAWSVYSADEQFF. The CDR3, as DNA: TGTGCCTGGAGTGTCTATAGCGCCGATGAGCAGTTCTTC.

The chain is built from TRBV14 and TRBJ2-1; 8 bases line up with TRBD2. From germline, CDR1 is SGHDN and CDR2 FVKESK. With V trimmed by 4 bases and J by 8 bases, 4 bases remained unmatched. This CDR3 region has 13 residues. DNA of the CDR3: TGTGCCAGCAGCCGCGGGAGGAGGTATGAGCAGTTCTTC. Its translation: CASSRGRRYEQFF. The entire variable domain, with the rest obtained from reference TRBV14 and TRBJ2-1, is as follows: EAGVTQFPSHSVIEKGQTVTLRCDPISGHDNLYWYRRVMGKEIKFLLHFVKESKQDESGMPNNRFLAERTGGTYSTLKVQPAELEDSGVYFCASSRGRRYEQFFGPGTRLTVL.

The V call is TRBV6-4, the J call TRBJ1-5; the match to TRBD1 covers 7 bases. The CDR3 is 19 residues long. The junction had 23 bases not matched to a gene; V was cut back by 6 bases and J by 6 bases. Germline CDR1 MRHNA, CDR2 SNTAGT. This chain's CDR3 is CASRGGARLTGSWGQPQHF. CDR3 sequence (DNA): TGTGCCAGCAGAGGGGGGGCGCGATTGACAGGGTCGTGGGGTCAGCCCCAGCATTTT.

The chain uses TRBV5-1 and TRBJ1-3; tentatively, D is TRBD1 (5 bases). The V end was cut by 1 base, the J end by 2 bases, with 10 bases between. Germline V gives CDR1 SGHRS, CDR2 YFSETQ. This CDR3 contains 15 residues. CDR3 residues: CASSLSAGTGNTIYF. CDR3 DNA sequence: TGCGCCAGCAGCTTGTCAGCAGGGACTGGAAACACCATATATTTT.

The J gene is TRBJ2-5, the V gene TRBV28; TRBD1 agrees at 9 bases. This CDR3 region has 14 residues. Germline CDR1 reads MDHEN; CDR2 reads SYDVKM. Trimming at V came to 3 bases and at J to 3 bases, leaving 2 bases not matched to a gene. CDR3 in amino acids: CASSFRQGEETQYF. In DNA form, the CDR3 reads TGTGCCAGCAGTTTCCGACAGGGGGAAGAGACCCAGTACTTC.

The sample holds a few counts of this clone. The V call is TRBV11-2, the J call TRBJ1-2, with no clear D. The V gene's germline CDR1 is SGHAT and CDR2 FQNNGV. V was clipped by 0 bases and J by 4 bases, with 9 bases between them. There are 14 residues in the CDR3. CDR3 in DNA: TGTGCCAGCAGCTTAGACCCTACATTCTATGGCTACACCTTC. As protein: CASSLDPTFYGYTF. Together with reference TRBV11-2 and TRBJ1-2, the CDR3 gives the full variable domain: EAGVAQSPRYKIIEKRQSVAFWCNPISGHATLYWYQQILGQGPKLLIQFQNNGVVDDSQLPKDRFSAERLKGVDSTLKIQPAKLEDSAVYLCASSLDPTFYGYTFGSGTRLTVV.